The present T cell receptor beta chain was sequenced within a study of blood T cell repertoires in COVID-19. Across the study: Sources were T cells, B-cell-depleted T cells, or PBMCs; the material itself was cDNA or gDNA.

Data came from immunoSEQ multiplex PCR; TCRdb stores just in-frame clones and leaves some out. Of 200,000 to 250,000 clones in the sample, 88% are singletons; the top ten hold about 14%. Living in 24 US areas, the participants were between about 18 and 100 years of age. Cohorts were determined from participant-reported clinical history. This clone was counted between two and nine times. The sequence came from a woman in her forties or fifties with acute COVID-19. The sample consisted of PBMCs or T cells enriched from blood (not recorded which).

In DNA, the CDR3 is TGTGCCAGCAGCTTGGTTCTGGAACAGGGGGGCGAAGCTTTCTTT. It codes for CASSLVLEQGGEAFF. The chain links TRBV5-8 to TRBJ1-1; 8 bases are shared with TRBD1. The germline gives CDR1 SGHTS, CDR2 YDEGEE. This CDR3 contains 15 residues. Germline trimming cut 0 bases from V and 8 bases from J; bases unmatched to any gene: 9.